What follows describes a single T cell receptor (beta chain). The antigen remains undetermined. CDR1 is SGHAT, CDR2 FQNNGV, per germline. The CDR3 runs 14 residues. The ends were cut back, 1 base at V and 2 bases at J, with 9 bases in the middle. Assay: immunoSEQ multiplex PCR; the TCRdb copy retains only in-frame clones and omits some. The sample yields some 85,000 clones, around nine tenths seen once. The data were taken from a study of OX40 agonist ivuxolimab in advanced cancers. Whole-study context: Clinicians treated patients with ivuxolimab, an agonistic anti-OX40 (CD134) antibody. Patients in the trial were receiving intravenous ivuxolimab every 2 weeks, at doses of 0.01 to 10 mg/kg.

Autoimmune disease history or systemic immunosuppression disqualified patients. Study conclusions and caveats: Compared with CD4+, CD8+ T cells on average had more expanded clones.

This TCR was recovered from an adult with an advanced solid tumor such as melanoma, head and neck, liver or kidney cancer. The specimen comprised CD4+ or CD8+ T cells sorted from blood, sampled in a trial of the OX40 agonist ivuxolimab. The chain links TRBV11-2 to TRBJ2-7; possibly TRBD2 for D (6 bases). Written as DNA, the CDR3 is TGTGCCAGCAGCTTAGCAGGCGGGACCTACGAGCAGTACTTC. This gives the protein CASSLAGGTYEQYF.